This TCR beta chain was sequenced for a study of blood T cell repertoires in COVID-19. Study-level background: Some COVID-19 samples were acute and others convalescent; all came from the United States, Italy and Spain. In each case, the material was cDNA or gDNA derived from T cells, B-cell-depleted T cells, or PBMCs.

Followed longitudinally, the Seattle patients had been enrolled during active infection. The CDR3 contains 14 residues. CDR1 and CDR2 from the germline V gene are ENHRY and SYGVKD. Trimming took off 10 bases at V and 0 bases at J, with 12 bases between the two ends. The authors' processing: By means of reference gene primer amplification, nucleated cell counts were estimated. The repertoire was sequenced with immunoSEQ multiplex PCR; TCRdb's copy has only in-frame clones and lacks some. The D gene and trimming were derived from the DNA, and the V and J assignments and clone size from that table. The sample records 450,000 or so clones, 75% to 90% being singletons.

This TCR derives from a man aged 18 to 30 with COVID-19, enrolled during active disease. The chain is built from TRBV10-3 and TRBJ2-2, with a tentative D call TRBD2 (5 bases). Sequencing used peripheral blood. CDR3 sequence: CATVEAPNTGELFF. CDR3 DNA sequence: TGTGCCACCGTGGAGGCTCCGAACACCGGGGAGCTGTTTTTT.